The clone carrying this T cell receptor (beta chain) was found a few times. Its target is not known. Quantitative 5'-RACE with molecular barcodes produced the TCR beta libraries. One entry per CDR3 protein, called by TCRdb with MiXCR from the 5' RACE reads. This sample yields approximately 550,000 distinct CDR3 sequences, of which roughly 13% are seen a single time; 6.8% belongs to the top ten. The entry originates in a study of CD8 T cells in ankylosing spondylitis. Findings of the study overall: As for the disease-linked clones, they showed a CD8+ phenotype and occurred at relatively low frequencies in peripheral blood. A TCR beta motif of about eight highly homologous variants seemed to mark ankylosing spondylitis blood.

Trimming at V came to 5 bases and at J to 6 bases, leaving 7 bases not matched to a gene. This CDR3 spans 16 amino acids. Input material: blood, either unsorted or a sorted T cell fraction (not recorded which). This clonotype was obtained from a male donor with ankylosing spondylitis. The chain combines TRBV12-3 or TRBV12-4 with TRBJ2-1, with 13 bases fitting TRBD2. The CDR3 coding sequence is TGTGCCAGCAGTGGGGTGACTAGCGGGAGGATCAATGAGCAGTTCTTC. It is translated as CASSGVTSGRINEQFF.